In this sample, the clone carrying this T cell receptor beta chain turned up once. The data were obtained in a study of CD8 T cells in Susac syndrome. The CDR3 is 14 amino acids. From germline, CDR1 is SQVTM and CDR2 ANQGSEA. The V end was cut by 5 bases, the J end by 0 bases, with 11 bases between. Random-hexamer reverse transcription was applied to roughly 0.45 to 1 ug RNA. TCRdb re-called the immunoSEQ multiplex PCR reads with MiXCR, one entry per CDR3 protein. The sample carries under 250,000 distinct CDR3 sequences, about 94% recorded once. This sequence was found in a human donor with Susac syndrome. This chain connects TRBV29-1 to TRBJ1-5, with D perhaps matching TRBD1 (6 bases). What was sequenced was CD4+ T cells from PBMCs. The CDR3: CSVLRGYSNQPQHF. CDR3 nucleotide sequence: TGCAGCGTTCTCAGGGGATATAGCAATCAGCCCCAGCATTTT.